Listed here is a single TCR beta chain. This CDR3 has 14 amino acids. Trimming left V 3 bases short and J 4 bases short, with 13 bases between. The germline V gene encodes CDR1 DFQATT and CDR2 SNEGSKA (reference sequence). Time point indicated: patch test 1, 2 weeks after DPC sensitization. As to treatment: therapeutic diphenylcyclopropenone sensitization with weekly scalp DPC. This sample is drawn from a study of human T cells and chemical hapten exposure. TCRdb redid the calling of the RACE reads with MiXCR, one entry per CDR3 protein. The data hold 180,000 or so distinct CDR3 sequences, with more than 12% observed a single time.

The chain employs TRBV20-1 and TRBJ2-1; a possible D gene is TRBD1 (7 bases). This receptor was identified in a woman aged 25 to 39 with alopecia areata. Some clones in this sample may be carry-over from other donors' samples. The input for sequencing was whole blood, taken in connection with sensitization to the hapten diphenylcyclopropenone (DPC). DNA for the CDR3: TGCAGTGCTAGGAGGGGGGACAGTTACAATGAGCAGTTCTTC. Its translation: CSARRGDSYNEQFF.